This T cell receptor (beta chain) was sequenced during a study of metastatic and nonmetastatic thyroid tumors. Germline V gene lookup returns CDR1 SGHRS and CDR2 YFSETQ. The CDR3 has 14 residues. V dropped 5 bases and J dropped 2 bases, with 12 bases sitting between them. Via MiXCR, TCRdb re-called the PCR reads. The sample shows 80,000 to 85,000 clones, 9.5% to 15% of them seen only once. This clone was detected ten times or more. None of the patients had undergone any treatment ahead of thyroid surgery. The J gene is TRBJ2-3, the V gene TRBV5-1; the D is unclear. The sequence came from a female donor with papillary thyroid cancer or a benign thyroid nodule (not recorded which). Some clones in this sample may be carry-over from other donors' samples. The sequenced sample consisted of tumor tissue. This CDR3 is CASRSGQATDTQYF. The CDR3 region has the DNA TGCGCCAGCAGGTCTGGGCAGGCCACAGATACGCAGTATTTT.